The TCR beta chain under discussion was sequenced for a study of blood T cell repertoires in COVID-19. Across the study: Samples came from the United States, Italy and Spain, spanning acute and convalescent COVID-19. The analysed material was cDNA or gDNA that came from T cells, B-cell-depleted T cells, or PBMCs.

This clone was detected only a few times. The V segment lost 4 bases and the J segment 3 bases; nucleotides outside the gene matches: 4. Germline assignment: CDR1 SGHDT and CDR2 YYEEEE. The CDR3 has 14 residues. As handled by the study authors: Counts of nucleated cells, estimated from reference gene primer amplification, were obtained. Some clones are missing from TCRdb's copy, which holds only in-frame ones; the method was immunoSEQ multiplex PCR. That table furnishes V, J and clone size, whereas the DNA furnished D and trimming. In the table there are about 250,000 clones, roughly four fifths of which are singletons.

This receptor was taken from a woman aged 70 to 79 with acute or convalescent COVID-19. The sequenced sample was peripheral blood. The chain links TRBV5-6 to TRBJ1-2, with TRBD1 matching over 9 bases. CDR3 DNA sequence: TGTGCCAGCAGCCGGGACAGGGTGGACTATGGCTACACCTTC. It codes for CASSRDRVDYGYTF.